This is a list of T cell receptor beta chains from one sample in a study of T cell responses to AZD1222 COVID-19 vaccine. Sequenced by immunoSEQ multiplex PCR; TCRdb stores in-frame clones only, minus some. The sample has around 190,000 clones; approximately 86% are singletons. The specimen comprised peripheral blood, sampled 28 days after the second AZD1222 dose. These TCRs come from an adult who received the AZD1222 COVID-19 vaccine. Both conserved end residues are part of each CDR3. The D gene is left open where the match is weak. A clone size is listed for some rows: how often the clone was seen (once, few, many), or a class if it is expanded.

. | 15 | TRBJ1-1 | TRBV9 | few | CASSVESGRVTEAFF | TGTGCCAGCAGCGTAGAGTCAGGGAGGGTCACTGAAGCTTTCTTT
. | 14 | TRBJ2-1 | TRBV5-6 | . | CASSLTTVYNEQFF | TGTGCCAGCAGCTTGACTACAGTTTACAATGAGCAGTTCTTC
. | 14 | TRBJ2-5 | TRBV9 | . | CASSPLLAEGTQYF | TGTGCCAGCAGCCCCCTACTAGCTGAGGGGACCCAGTACTTC
. | 13 | TRBJ1-2 | TRBV2 | . | CASSGQGKYGYTF | TGTGCCAGCAGCGGGCAGGGGAAATATGGCTACACCTTC
TRBD2 | 16 | TRBJ2-5 | TRBV29-1 | . | CSVTLGLAGAQETQYF | TGCAGCGTTACCCTGGGCCTAGCGGGGGCCCAAGAGACCCAGTACTTC
. | 16 | TRBJ2-5 | TRBV13 | . | CASSPRRAPAQETQYF | TGTGCCAGCAGCCCCAGGAGGGCCCCAGCCCAAGAGACCCAGTACTTC
TRBD1 | 13 | TRBJ1-4 | TRBV12-3/TRBV12-4 | . | CASRQGTNEKLFF | TGTGCCAGCAGACAGGGGACTAATGAAAAACTGTTTTTT
TRBD1 | 14 | TRBJ1-2 | TRBV6-2/TRBV6-3 | . | CASSQGQGLYGYTF | TGTGCCAGCAGCCAGGGACAGGGGCTCTATGGCTACACCTTC
TRBD1 | 15 | TRBJ1-6 | TRBV5-8 | . | CASSLGDRNDSPLHF | TGTGCCAGCAGCTTGGGGGACAGAAACGACTCACCCCTCCACTTT
TRBD2 | 16 | TRBJ2-1 | TRBV5-1 | few | CASSSLRGGRGNEQFF | TGCGCCAGCAGCTCCCTCCGCGGGGGACGGGGCAATGAGCAGTTCTTC
. | 11 | TRBJ2-3 | TRBV29-1 | . | CSVEDGGTQYF | TGCAGCGTTGAAGATGGGGGTACGCAGTATTTT
TRBD1 | 15 | TRBJ1-1 | TRBV25-1 | . | CASRGQGGWWTEAFF | TGTGCCAGCAGGGGACAGGGGGGATGGTGGACTGAAGCTTTCTTT
. | 19 | TRBJ1-3 | TRBV30 | . | CAWSGDLSDGIRSGNTIYF | TGTGCCTGGAGTGGGGACTTATCCGACGGCATAAGGTCTGGAAACACCATATATTTT
TRBD1 | 13 | TRBJ1-4 | TRBV6-7 | . | CAISGQGGEKLFF | TGTGCCATTTCTGGACAGGGGGGTGAAAAACTGTTTTTT
. | 18 | TRBJ1-5 | TRBV3-1/TRBV3-2 | . | CASSQGPLGRGDNQPQHF | TGTGCCAGCAGCCAAGGGCCCTTGGGGAGGGGAGACAATCAGCCCCAGCATTTT
TRBD1 | 15 | TRBJ2-7 | TRBV19 | . | CASSARQGIFYEQYF | TGTGCCAGTAGTGCTCGACAGGGAATCTTCTACGAGCAGTACTTC
TRBD1 | 14 | TRBJ2-7 | TRBV4-2 | . | CASSPQTGAYEQYF | TGTGCCAGCAGCCCCCAGACAGGGGCCTACGAGCAGTACTTC
. | 16 | TRBJ2-1 | TRBV11-1 | . | CASRNDPGSPYNEQFF | TGTGCCAGCAGGAATGATCCAGGGTCCCCCTACAATGAGCAGTTCTTC
TRBD2 | 15 | TRBJ2-2 | TRBV5-1 | few | CASSLGTSSTGELFF | TGCGCCAGCAGCCTGGGGACTAGCAGCACCGGGGAGCTGTTTTTT
TRBD1 | 15 | TRBJ2-6 | TRBV28 | . | CASSFTGAGANVLTF | TGTGCCAGCAGCTTTACAGGGGCTGGGGCCAACGTCCTGACTTTC
. | 15 | TRBJ1-2 | TRBV5-1 | . | CASSWGESALRGYTF | TGCGCCAGCAGCTGGGGGGAAAGTGCCCTTCGTGGCTACACCTTC
TRBD1 | 16 | TRBJ2-2 | TRBV7-3 | . | CASSLAGGGGAGELFF | TGTGCCAGCAGCTTAGCAGGGGGCGGAGGGGCCGGGGAGCTGTTTTTT
TRBD2 | 15 | TRBJ2-3 | TRBV11-2 | . | CASSKAGGGTDTQYF | TGTGCCAGCAGCAAAGCGGGGGGTGGCACAGATACGCAGTATTTT
. | 15 | TRBJ1-2 | TRBV6-1 | . | CASSEGVLTGPAVSF | TGTGCCAGCAGTGAAGGGGTCCTGACAGGCCCAGCTGTTAGTTTC
. | 14 | TRBJ2-3 | TRBV30 | . | CAWSPSGLTDTQYF | TGTGCCTGGAGTCCAAGCGGCCTAACAGATACGCAGTATTTT
TRBD1 | 14 | TRBJ2-7 | TRBV5-4 | . | CASSPGTASYEQYF | TGTGCCAGCAGCCCGGGGACAGCGTCCTACGAGCAGTACTTC
. | 14 | TRBJ1-1 | TRBV14 | . | CASSQDLGQGRAFF | TGTGCCAGCAGCCAAGATTTGGGGCAGGGGAGGGCTTTCTTT
. | 15 | TRBJ2-5 | TRBV5-1 | . | CASSSGPGEQETQYF | TGCGCCAGCAGCTCGGGACCAGGGGAACAAGAGACCCAGTACTTC
. | 16 | TRBJ1-3 | TRBV19 | . | CASSTGHLAIGNTIYF | TGTGCCAGTAGTACAGGACATTTGGCAATCGGGAACACCATATATTTT
. | 13 | TRBJ1-1 | TRBV14 | . | CASSRDGNTEAFF | TGTGCCAGCAGCCGCGACGGGAACACTGAAGCTTTCTTT
TRBD1 | 14 | TRBJ1-2 | TRBV10-3 | . | CAISTGTGHYGYTF | TGTGCCATCAGTACCGGGACAGGGCACTATGGCTACACCTTC